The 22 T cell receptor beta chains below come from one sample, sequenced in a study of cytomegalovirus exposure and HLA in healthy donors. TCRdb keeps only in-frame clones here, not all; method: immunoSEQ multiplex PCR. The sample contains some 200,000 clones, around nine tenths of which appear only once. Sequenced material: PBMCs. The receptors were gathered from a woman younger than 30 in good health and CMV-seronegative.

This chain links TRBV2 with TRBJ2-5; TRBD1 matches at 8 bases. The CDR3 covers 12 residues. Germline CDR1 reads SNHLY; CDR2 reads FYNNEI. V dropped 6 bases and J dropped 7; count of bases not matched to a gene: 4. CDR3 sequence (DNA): TGTGCCAGCAGGACAGGGGCGGGGACCCAGTACTTC. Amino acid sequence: CASRTGAGTQYF.

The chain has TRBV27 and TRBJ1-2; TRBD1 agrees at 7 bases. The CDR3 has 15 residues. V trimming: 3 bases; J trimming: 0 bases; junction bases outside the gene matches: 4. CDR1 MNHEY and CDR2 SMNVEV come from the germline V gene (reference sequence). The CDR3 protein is CASSLLTGANYGYTF. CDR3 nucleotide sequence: TGTGCCAGCAGTTTGTTAACAGGGGCTAACTATGGCTACACCTTC.

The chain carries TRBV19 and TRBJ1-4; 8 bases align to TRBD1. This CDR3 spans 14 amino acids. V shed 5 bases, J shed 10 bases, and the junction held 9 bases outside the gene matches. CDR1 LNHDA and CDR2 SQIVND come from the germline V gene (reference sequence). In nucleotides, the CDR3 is TGTGCCAGTAGTGAGGACAGGGTTTCCGGAAAACTGTTTTTT. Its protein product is CASSEDRVSGKLFF. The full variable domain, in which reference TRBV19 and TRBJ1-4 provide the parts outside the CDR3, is DGGITQSPKYLFRKEGQNVTLSCEQNLNHDAMYWYRQDPGQGLRLIYYSQIVNDFQKGDIAEGYSVSREKKESFPLTVTSAQKNPTAFYLCASSEDRVSGKLFFGSGTQLSVL.

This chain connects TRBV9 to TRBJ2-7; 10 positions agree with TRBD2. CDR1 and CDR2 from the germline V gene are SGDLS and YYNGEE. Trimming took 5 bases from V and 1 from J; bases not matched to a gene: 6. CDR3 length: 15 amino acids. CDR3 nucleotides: TGTGCCAGCAGTCGAGGACTAGCGGCATCCTACGAGCAGTACTTC. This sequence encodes CASSRGLAASYEQYF. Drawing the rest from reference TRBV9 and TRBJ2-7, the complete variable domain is DSGVTQTPKHLITATGQRVTLRCSPRSGDLSVYWYQQSLDQGLQFLIQYYNGEERAKGNILERFSAQQFPDLHSELNLSSLELGDSALYFCASSRGLAASYEQYFGPGTRLTVT.

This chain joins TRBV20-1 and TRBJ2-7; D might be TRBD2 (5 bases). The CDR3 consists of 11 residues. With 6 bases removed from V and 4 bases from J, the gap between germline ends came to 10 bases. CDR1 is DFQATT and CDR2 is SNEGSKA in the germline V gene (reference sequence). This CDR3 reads CSAPWEYEQYF. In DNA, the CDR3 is TGCAGTGCACCCTGGGAGTACGAGCAGTACTTC.

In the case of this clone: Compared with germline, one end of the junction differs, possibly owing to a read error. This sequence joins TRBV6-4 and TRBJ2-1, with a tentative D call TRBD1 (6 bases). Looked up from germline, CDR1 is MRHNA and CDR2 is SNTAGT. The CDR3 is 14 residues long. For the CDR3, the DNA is TGTGCCAGCAGTGACAACAGGGATAATAATGATCAGTTCTTC. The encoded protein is CASSDNRDNNDQFF.

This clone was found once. CDR3 amino acids: CASSSPGNTEAFF. DNA of the CDR3: TGTGCCAGCAGTTCCCCGGGGAACACTGAAGCTTTCTTT. The chain has TRBV6-5 and TRBJ1-1, with D unclear. Per germline, CDR1 MNHEY and CDR2 SVGAGI. V was trimmed by 4 bases and J by 1 base, leaving 7 bases between them. The CDR3 sequence is 13 residues long.

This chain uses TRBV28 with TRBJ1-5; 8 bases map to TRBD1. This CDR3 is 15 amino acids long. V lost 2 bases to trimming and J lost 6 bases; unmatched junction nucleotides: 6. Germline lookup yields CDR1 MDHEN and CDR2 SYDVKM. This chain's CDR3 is CASSLGQGAVQPQHF. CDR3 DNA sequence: TGTGCCAGCAGTTTAGGTCAGGGGGCCGTTCAGCCCCAGCATTTT.

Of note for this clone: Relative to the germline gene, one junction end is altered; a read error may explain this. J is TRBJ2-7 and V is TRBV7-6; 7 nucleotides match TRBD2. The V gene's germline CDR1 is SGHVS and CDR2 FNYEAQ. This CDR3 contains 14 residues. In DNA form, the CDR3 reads TGTGCCAGCAGCCTAGCGGTGAGCTCCTACGAGCAGTACTTC. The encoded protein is CASSLAVSSYEQYF.

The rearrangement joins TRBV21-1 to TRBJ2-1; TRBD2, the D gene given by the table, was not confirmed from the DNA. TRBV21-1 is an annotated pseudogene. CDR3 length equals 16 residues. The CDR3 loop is CASSKPEVAGDPEQFF. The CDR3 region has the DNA TGTGCCAGCAGCAAACCAGAGGTAGCGGGAGATCCTGAGCAGTTCTTC.

CDR3 loop: CASSLGTRGEQFF. CDR3 coding DNA: TGCGCCAGCAGCTTGGGGACAAGGGGTGAGCAGTTCTTC. V usage is TRBV5-1 and J usage is TRBJ2-1; possible D gene TRBD1, 5 bases. The V end lost 0 bases, the J end lost 9 bases, and 10 bases lay between the germline ends. This CDR3 is 13 amino acids long. In germline, CDR1 is SGHRS, CDR2 YFSETQ. The full variable domain, in which reference TRBV5-1 and TRBJ2-1 provide the parts outside the CDR3, is KAGVTQTPRYLIKTRGQQVTLSCSPISGHRSVSWYQQTPGQGLQFLFEYFSETQRNKGNFPGRFSGRQFSNSRSEMNVSTLELGDSALYLCASSLGTRGEQFFGPGTRLTVL.

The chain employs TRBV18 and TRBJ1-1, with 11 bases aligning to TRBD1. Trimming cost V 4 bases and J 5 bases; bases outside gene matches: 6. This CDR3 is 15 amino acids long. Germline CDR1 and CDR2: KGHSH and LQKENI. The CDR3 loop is CASSQWGQGETEAFF. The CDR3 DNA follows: TGTGCCAGCTCACAATGGGGACAGGGGGAAACTGAAGCTTTCTTT.

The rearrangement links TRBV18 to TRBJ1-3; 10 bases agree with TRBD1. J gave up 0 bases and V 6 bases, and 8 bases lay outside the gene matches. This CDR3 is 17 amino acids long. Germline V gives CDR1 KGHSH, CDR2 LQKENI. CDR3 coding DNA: TGTGCCAGCTCGCGGGACAGGGGAATTCCCTCTGGAAACACCATATATTTT. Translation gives CASSRDRGIPSGNTIYF.

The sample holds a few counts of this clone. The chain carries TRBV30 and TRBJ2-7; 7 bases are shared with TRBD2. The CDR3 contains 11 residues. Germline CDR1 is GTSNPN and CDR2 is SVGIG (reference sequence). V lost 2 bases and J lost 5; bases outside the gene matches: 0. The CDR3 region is CAWSSGDEQYF. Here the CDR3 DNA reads TGTGCCTGGAGTAGCGGGGACGAGCAGTACTTC.

CDR3: CASSLYGLSTEAFF. For the CDR3, the DNA is TGCGCCAGCAGCTTGTATGGGCTAAGCACTGAAGCTTTCTTT. This sequence joins TRBV5-1 and TRBJ1-1; the D is unclear. The CDR3 contains 14 residues. V lost 1 base to trimming and J lost 4 bases, with 11 bases between them. Germline CDR1 reads SGHRS; CDR2 reads YFSETQ. Combining the CDR3 with reference TRBV5-1 and TRBJ1-1 gives the whole variable domain KAGVTQTPRYLIKTRGQQVTLSCSPISGHRSVSWYQQTPGQGLQFLFEYFSETQRNKGNFPGRFSGRQFSNSRSEMNVSTLELGDSALYLCASSLYGLSTEAFFGQGTRLTVV.

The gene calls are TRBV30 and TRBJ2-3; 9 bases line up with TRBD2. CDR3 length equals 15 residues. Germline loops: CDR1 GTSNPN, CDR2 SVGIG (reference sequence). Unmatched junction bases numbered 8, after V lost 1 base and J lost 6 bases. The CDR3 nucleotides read TGTGCCTGGAGTGCGACTAGCGGAGGGGTGGATACGCAGTATTTT. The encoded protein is CAWSATSGGVDTQYF.

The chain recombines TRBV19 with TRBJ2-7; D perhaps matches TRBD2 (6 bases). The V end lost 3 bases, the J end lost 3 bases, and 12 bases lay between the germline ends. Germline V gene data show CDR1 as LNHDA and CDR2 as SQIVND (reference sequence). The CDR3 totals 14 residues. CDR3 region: CASSIGGLGYEQYF. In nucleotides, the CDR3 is TGTGCCAGTAGTATCGGAGGGTTGGGCTACGAGCAGTACTTC.

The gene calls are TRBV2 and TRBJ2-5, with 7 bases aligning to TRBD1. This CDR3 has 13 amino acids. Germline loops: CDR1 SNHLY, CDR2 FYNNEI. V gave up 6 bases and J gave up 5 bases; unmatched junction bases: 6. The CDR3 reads CASSEDRTETQYF. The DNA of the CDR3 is TGTGCCAGCAGCGAGGACAGGACGGAGACCCAGTACTTC.

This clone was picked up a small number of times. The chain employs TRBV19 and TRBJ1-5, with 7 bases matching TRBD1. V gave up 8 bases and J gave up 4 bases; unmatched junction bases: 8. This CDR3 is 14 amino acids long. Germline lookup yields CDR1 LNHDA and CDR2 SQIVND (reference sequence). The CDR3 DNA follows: TGTGCCAGTGGCCCGGGACAGCTGAATCAGCCCCAGCATTTT. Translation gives CASGPGQLNQPQHF.

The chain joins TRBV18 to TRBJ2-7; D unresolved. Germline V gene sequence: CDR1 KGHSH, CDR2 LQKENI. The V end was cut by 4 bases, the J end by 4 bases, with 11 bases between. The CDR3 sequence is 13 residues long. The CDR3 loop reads CASSLSGQYEQYF. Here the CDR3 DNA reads TGTGCCAGCTCACTCTCGGGTCAGTACGAGCAGTACTTC.

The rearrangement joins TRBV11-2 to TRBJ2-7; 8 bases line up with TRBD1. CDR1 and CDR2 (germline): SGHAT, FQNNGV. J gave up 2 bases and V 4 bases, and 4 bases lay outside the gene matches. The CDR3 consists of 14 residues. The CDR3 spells CASSSWTGTYEQYF. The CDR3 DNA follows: TGTGCCAGCAGCTCCTGGACAGGGACCTACGAGCAGTACTTC.

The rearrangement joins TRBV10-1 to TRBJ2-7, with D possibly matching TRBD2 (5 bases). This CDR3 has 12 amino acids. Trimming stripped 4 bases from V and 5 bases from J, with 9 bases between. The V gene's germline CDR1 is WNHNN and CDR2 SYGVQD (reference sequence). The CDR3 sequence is CASSVAGDEQYF. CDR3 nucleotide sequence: TGCGCCAGCAGTGTTGCGGGCGACGAGCAGTACTTC.